This T cell receptor beta chain was documented in a study of metastatic and nonmetastatic thyroid tumors. Overall study context: It was across blood and tumor or nodule tissue from malignant and benign thyroid patients that repertoires were compared.

TCRdb re-processed the PCR reads through MiXCR. The sample shows about 38,000 clones, about 45% of them seen only once. Broader study findings: Patients with malignant thyroid tumors reportedly had significantly higher TCR beta diversity than those with benign nodules, in blood and tumor.

Thyroid surgery took place with no prior treatment in any patient. For this clone: Antigen specificity is unknown.

This clonotype was obtained from a male donor with papillary thyroid cancer or a benign thyroid nodule (not recorded which). Some clones in this sample may be carry-over from other donors' samples. The specimen was tumor tissue.

The chain's CDR3 is CASSPRGGAPKYEQYF. CDR3 DNA sequence: TGTGCCAGCAGCCCACGGGGGGGTGCGCCCAAGTACGAGCAGTACTTC. The chain is built from TRBV11-1 and TRBJ2-7; 8 bases are a match to TRBD2. The V gene end was trimmed by 5 bases and the J gene end by 4 bases; junction bases not matched to a gene: 13. Per germline, CDR1 SGHAT and CDR2 FQDESV (reference sequence). This CDR3 has 16 amino acids.